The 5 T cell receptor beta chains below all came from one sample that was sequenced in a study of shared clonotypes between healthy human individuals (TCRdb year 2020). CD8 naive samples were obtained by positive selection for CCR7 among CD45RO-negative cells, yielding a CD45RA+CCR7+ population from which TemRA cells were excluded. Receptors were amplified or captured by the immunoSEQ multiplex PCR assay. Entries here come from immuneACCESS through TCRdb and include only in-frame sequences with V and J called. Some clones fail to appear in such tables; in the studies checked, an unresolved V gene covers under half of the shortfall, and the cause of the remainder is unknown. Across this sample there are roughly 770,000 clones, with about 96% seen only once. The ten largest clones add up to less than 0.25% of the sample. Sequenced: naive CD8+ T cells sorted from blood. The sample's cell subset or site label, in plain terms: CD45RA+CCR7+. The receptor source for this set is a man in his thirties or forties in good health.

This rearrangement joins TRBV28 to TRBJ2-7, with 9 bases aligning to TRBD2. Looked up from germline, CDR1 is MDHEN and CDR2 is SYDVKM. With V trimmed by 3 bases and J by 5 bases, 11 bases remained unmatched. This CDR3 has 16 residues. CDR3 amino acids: CASSFSGSSGIHEQYF. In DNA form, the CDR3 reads TGTGCCAGCAGTTTTTCTGGATCTAGCGGGATCCACGAGCAGTACTTC.

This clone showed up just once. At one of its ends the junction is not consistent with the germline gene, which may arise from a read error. The chain's CDR3 is CASSLRTSRDTQYF. CDR3 nucleotide sequence: TGCGCCAGCAGCCTTCGAACTAGCAGAGATACGCAGTATTTT. The chain links TRBV4-3 to TRBJ2-3; weak D call: TRBD2 (6 bases). This CDR3 has 14 amino acids. Per germline, CDR1 LGHNA and CDR2 YSLEER.

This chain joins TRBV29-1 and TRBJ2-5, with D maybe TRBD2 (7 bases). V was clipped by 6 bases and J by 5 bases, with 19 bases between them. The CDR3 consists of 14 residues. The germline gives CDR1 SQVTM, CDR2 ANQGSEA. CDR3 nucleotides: TGCAGCGTCGGAGGTGAACAGGGAGGGGAGACCCAGTACTTC. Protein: CSVGGEQGGETQYF.

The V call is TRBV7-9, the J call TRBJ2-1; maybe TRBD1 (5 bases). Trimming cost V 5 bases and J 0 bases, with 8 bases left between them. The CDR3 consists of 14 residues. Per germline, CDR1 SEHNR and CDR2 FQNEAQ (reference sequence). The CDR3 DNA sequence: TGTGCCAGCAGCCGACAGAGCTCCTACAATGAGCAGTTCTTC. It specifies CASSRQSSYNEQFF.

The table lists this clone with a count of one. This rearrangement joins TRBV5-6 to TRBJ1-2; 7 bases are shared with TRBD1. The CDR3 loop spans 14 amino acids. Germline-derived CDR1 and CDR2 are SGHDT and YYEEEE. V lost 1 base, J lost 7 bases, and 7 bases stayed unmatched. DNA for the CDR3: TGTGCCAGCAGCTTGCAACAGGGGTGGAGTGGCTACACCTTC. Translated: CASSLQQGWSGYTF.